These 14 T cell receptor beta chains came from one sample sequenced in a study of graft-versus-host responses after intestinal transplantation. Profiling relied on immunoSEQ multiplex PCR, and the TCRdb table lists in-frame clones only, not all of them. The sample yields about 25,000 clones, roughly 94% seen once. The sequenced sample was PBMCs, obtained 156 days after intestinal transplant. The receptors stem from a human patient who received an intestinal transplant, so some T cells may come from the graft donor.

The CDR3 here is CASSESLAGGYNEQFF. The CDR3 bases are TGTGCCAGCAGTGAATCACTAGCGGGAGGTTACAATGAGCAGTTCTTC. The gene calls are TRBV6-1 and TRBJ2-1, with TRBD2 matching 12 bases. Per germline, CDR1 MNHNS and CDR2 SASEGT. The CDR3 covers 16 residues. The junction had 3 bases not matched to a gene; V was cut back by 2 bases and J by 4 bases.

The chain recombines TRBV27 with TRBJ2-5, with 7 bases identical to TRBD1. The DNA end favors TRBJ2-7, so the J call may be wrong. This CDR3 spans 16 amino acids. The germline gives CDR1 MNHEY, CDR2 SMNVEV (reference sequence). CDR3 residues: CASSSIQGRRVYEQYF. The CDR3 DNA reads as TGTGCCAGCAGTTCCATACAGGGGCGAAGGGTCTACGAGCAGTACTTC.

This rearrangement joins TRBV19 to TRBJ2-7, with D hard to call. V lost 3 bases and J lost 2, with 8 bases in between. The CDR3 runs to 13 residues. The germline V gene has CDR1 LNHDA and CDR2 SQIVND (reference sequence). The DNA for the CDR3 is TGTGCCAGTAGTATCGGCAGCGCCTACGAGCAGTACTTC. Translated, it gives CASSIGSAYEQYF.

The rearrangement uses TRBV6-1 and TRBJ1-4; no definite D call. The CDR3 runs to 14 residues. Germline V gene lookup returns CDR1 MNHNS and CDR2 SASEGT. The V and J ends lost 3 bases and 8 bases respectively, with 13 bases between them. CDR3 sequence (DNA): TGTGCCAGCAGTGAGAGGACGGGTCGGGAAAAACTGTTTTTT. Its translation: CASSERTGREKLFF.

This clone occurred once. CDR3 in DNA: TGTGCCAGCAGCTGGACAGGGGGGAAGTCACCCCTCCACTTT. It encodes CASSWTGGKSPLHF. This rearrangement joins TRBV6-1 to TRBJ1-6, with TRBD1 matching 10 bases. There are 14 residues in the CDR3. Germline CDR1 reads MNHNS; CDR2 reads SASEGT. V shed 6 bases and J 10 bases; nucleotides not matched to a gene: 6.

V is TRBV9 and J is TRBJ2-3, with TRBD2 matching over 7 bases. Per the germline V gene, CDR1 is SGDLS and CDR2 is YYNGEE. V dropped 3 bases and J dropped 8; count of bases not matched to a gene: 9. The CDR3 contains 14 residues. The DNA of the CDR3 is TGTGCCAGCAGCGAGAGCGGGGTCGCGGTTACGCAGTATTTT. Translation gives CASSESGVAVTQYF.

The gene calls are TRBV5-4 and TRBJ1-1; D unclear. The CDR3 spans 13 residues. Germline V lookup: CDR1 SGHNT, CDR2 YYREEE (reference sequence). Trimming stripped 1 base from V and 4 bases from J, with 8 bases between. The CDR3 DNA sequence: TGTGCCAGCAGCTTGAGTGGTGGCACTGAAGCTTTCTTT. Amino acids: CASSLSGGTEAFF.

V gene TRBV27 combines with J gene TRBJ2-1, with D maybe TRBD2 (6 bases). This CDR3 contains 14 residues. The V and J ends lost 6 bases and 7 bases respectively, with 16 bases between them. Germline V lookup: CDR1 MNHEY, CDR2 SMNVEV (reference sequence). DNA of the CDR3: TGTGCCAGCAGCGTTCCGGGACTCTTAAATGAGCAGTTCTTC. The encoded protein is CASSVPGLLNEQFF.

The J gene is TRBJ2-3, the V gene TRBV27; 8 positions agree with TRBD2. Germline V gene sequence: CDR1 MNHEY, CDR2 SMNVEV (reference sequence). The ends lost 6 bases at V and 2 bases at J; junction bases unmatched: 10. The CDR3 runs 16 residues. The DNA of the CDR3 is TGTGCCAGCAGATCACTCGGGGGGGCGCCCACAGATACGCAGTATTTT. It specifies CASRSLGGAPTDTQYF.

This clone was observed a single time. The chain uses TRBV25-1 and TRBJ2-1; D gene unclear. Germline CDR1 and CDR2: MGHDK and SYGVNS. V was pared by 3 bases and J by 0 bases, with 9 bases between. This CDR3 comprises 15 residues. DNA of the CDR3: TGTGCCAGCAGTGAGGGTTATAGCTCCTACAATGAGCAGTTCTTC. Translating it yields CASSEGYSSYNEQFF.

This chain links TRBV2 with TRBJ1-5; the D is unclear. The CDR3 contains 13 residues. Per germline, CDR1 SNHLY and CDR2 FYNNEI. The germline V and J ends were trimmed by 4 bases and 2 bases, with 6 bases remaining between them. CDR3 in amino acids: CASSGGGNQPQHF. CDR3 DNA: TGTGCCAGCAGTGGAGGCGGCAATCAGCCCCAGCATTTT.

This chain connects TRBV4-1 to TRBJ1-2, with unresolved D. CDR1 and CDR2 (germline): MGHRA, YSYEKL. V lost 2 bases and J 7 bases, leaving 17 bases between the germline ends. There are 15 residues in the CDR3. CDR3 sequence reads: CASSQNNNPLTGYTF. The CDR3, as DNA: TGCGCCAGCAGCCAAAACAACAACCCTTTAACTGGCTACACCTTC.

This clone occurred once. The chain carries TRBV6-5 and TRBJ2-7, with D hard to call. Germline values: CDR1 MNHEY, CDR2 SVGAGI. This CDR3 has 11 residues. Trimming pared 0 bases from V and 8 bases from J, leaving 5 bases between. As DNA, the CDR3 is TGTGCCAGCAGTTACTCGCGGAAGCAGTACTTC. This encodes CASSYSRKQYF.

This clone showed up just once. The rearrangement joins TRBV28 to TRBJ1-3; TRBD1 aligns across 7 bases. From germline, CDR1 is MDHEN and CDR2 SYDVKM. The CDR3 covers 15 residues. With 6 bases clipped from V and 0 bases from J, the junction kept 5 bases outside the gene matches. The chain's CDR3 is CASSVGQYSGNTIYF. CDR3 nucleotide sequence: TGTGCCAGCAGCGTGGGACAGTACTCTGGAAACACCATATATTTT.